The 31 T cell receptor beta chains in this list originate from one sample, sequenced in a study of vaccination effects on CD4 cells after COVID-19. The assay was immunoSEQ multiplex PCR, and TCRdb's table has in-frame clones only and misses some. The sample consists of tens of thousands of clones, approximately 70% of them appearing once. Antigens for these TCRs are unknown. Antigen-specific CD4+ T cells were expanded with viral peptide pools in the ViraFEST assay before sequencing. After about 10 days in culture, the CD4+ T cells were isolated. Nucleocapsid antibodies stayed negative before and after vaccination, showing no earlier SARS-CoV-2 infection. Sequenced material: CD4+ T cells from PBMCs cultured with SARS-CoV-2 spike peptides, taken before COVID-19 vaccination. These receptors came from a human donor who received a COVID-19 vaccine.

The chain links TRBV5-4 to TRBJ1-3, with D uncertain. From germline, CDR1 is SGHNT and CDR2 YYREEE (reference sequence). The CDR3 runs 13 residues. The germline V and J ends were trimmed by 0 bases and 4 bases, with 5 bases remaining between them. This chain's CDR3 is CASSLDWGNTIYF. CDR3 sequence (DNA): TGTGCCAGCAGCTTGGACTGGGGAAACACCATATATTTT. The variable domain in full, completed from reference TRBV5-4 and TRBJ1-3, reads ETGVTQSPTHLIKTRGQQVTLRCSSQSGHNTVSWYQQALGQGPQFIFQYYREEENGRGNFPPRFSGLQFPNYSSELNVNALELDDSALYLCASSLDWGNTIYFGEGSWLTVV.

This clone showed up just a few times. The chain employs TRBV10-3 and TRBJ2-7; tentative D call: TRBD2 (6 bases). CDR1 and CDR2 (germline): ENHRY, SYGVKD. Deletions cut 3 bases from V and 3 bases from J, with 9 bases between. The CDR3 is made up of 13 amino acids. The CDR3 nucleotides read TGTGCCATCAGTGATGGGGGGATCTACGAGCAGTACTTC. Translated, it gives CAISDGGIYEQYF.

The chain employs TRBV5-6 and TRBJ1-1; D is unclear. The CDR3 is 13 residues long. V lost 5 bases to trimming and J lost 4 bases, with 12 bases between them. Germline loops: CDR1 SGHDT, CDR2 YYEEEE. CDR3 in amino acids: CASSRLSRTEAFF. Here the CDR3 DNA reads TGTGCCAGCAGTCGACTCTCTCGCACTGAAGCTTTCTTT.

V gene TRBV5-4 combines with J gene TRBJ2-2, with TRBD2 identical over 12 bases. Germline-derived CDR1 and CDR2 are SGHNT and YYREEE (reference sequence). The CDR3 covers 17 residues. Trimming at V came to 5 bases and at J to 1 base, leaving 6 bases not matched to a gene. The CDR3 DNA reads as TGTGCCAGCAGGACATTGACTAGCGGGGGGAACACCGGGGAGCTGTTTTTT. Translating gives CASRTLTSGGNTGELFF. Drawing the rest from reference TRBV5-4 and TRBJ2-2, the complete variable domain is ETGVTQSPTHLIKTRGQQVTLRCSSQSGHNTVSWYQQALGQGPQFIFQYYREEENGRGNFPPRFSGLQFPNYSSELNVNALELDDSALYLCASRTLTSGGNTGELFFGEGSRLTVL.

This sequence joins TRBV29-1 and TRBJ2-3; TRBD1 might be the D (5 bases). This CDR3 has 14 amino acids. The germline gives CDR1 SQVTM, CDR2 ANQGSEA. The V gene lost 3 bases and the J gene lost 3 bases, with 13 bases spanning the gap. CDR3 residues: CSVEPREVTDTQYF. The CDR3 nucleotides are TGCAGCGTTGAGCCCAGGGAAGTTACAGATACGCAGTATTTT.

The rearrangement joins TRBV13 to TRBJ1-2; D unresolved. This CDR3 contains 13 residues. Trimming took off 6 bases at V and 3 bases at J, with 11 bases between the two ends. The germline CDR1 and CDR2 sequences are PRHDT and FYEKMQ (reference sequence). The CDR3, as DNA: TGTGCCAGCAGGCGCGTAGGGTACTATGGCTACACCTTC. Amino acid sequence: CASRRVGYYGYTF.

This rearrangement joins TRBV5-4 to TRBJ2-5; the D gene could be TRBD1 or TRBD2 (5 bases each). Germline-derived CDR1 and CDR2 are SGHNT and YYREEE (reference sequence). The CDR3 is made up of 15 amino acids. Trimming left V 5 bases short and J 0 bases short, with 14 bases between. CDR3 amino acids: CASSSRDPYQETQYF. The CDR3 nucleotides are TGTGCCAGCAGTAGCCGGGACCCCTACCAAGAGACCCAGTACTTC.

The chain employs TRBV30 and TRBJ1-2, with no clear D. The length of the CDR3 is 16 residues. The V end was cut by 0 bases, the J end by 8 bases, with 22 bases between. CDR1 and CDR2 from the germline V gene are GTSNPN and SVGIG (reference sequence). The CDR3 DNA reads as TGTGCCTGGAGTGTTTTCCCCCCCTTATTTCGGGAAGGCTACACCTTC. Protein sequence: CAWSVFPPLFREGYTF.

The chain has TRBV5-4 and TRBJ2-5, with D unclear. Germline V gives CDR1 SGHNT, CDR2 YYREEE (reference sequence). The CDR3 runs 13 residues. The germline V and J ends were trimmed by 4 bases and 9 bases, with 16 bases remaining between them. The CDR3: CASSHTQTRSQYF. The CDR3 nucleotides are TGTGCCAGCAGCCACACTCAGACTCGGTCCCAGTACTTC.

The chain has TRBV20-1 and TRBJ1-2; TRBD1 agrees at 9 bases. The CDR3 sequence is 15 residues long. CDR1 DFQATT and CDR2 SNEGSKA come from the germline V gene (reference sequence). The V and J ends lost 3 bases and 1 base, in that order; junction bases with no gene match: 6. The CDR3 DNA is TGCAGTGCTAGTAGTCCGGGACAGGGTAACTATGGCTACACCTTC. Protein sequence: CSASSPGQGNYGYTF.

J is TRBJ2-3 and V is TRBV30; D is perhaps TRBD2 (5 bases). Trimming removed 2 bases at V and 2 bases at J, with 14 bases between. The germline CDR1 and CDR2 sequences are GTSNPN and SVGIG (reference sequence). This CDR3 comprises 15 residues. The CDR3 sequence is CAWSTKRYLTDTQYF. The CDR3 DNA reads TGTGCCTGGAGTACAAAGCGGTACCTCACAGATACGCAGTATTTT.

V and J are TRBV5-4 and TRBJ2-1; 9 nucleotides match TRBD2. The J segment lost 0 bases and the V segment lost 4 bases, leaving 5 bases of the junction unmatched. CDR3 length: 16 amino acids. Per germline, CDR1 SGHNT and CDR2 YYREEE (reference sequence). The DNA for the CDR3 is TGTGCCAGCAGCGCGCGGGGGGGCTACTCCTACAATGAGCAGTTCTTC. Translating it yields CASSARGGYSYNEQFF.

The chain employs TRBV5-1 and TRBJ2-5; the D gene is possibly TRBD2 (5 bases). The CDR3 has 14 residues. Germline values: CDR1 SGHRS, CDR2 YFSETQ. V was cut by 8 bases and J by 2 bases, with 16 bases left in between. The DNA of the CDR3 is TGCGCCAGTGGGGTGGGGAGCACGCAAGAGACCCAGTACTTC. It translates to CASGVGSTQETQYF.

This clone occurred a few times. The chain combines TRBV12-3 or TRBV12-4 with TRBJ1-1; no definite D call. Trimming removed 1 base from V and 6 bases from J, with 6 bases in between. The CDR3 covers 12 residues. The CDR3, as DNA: TGTGCCAGCAGTTTAGGGTGGTCTGAAGCTTTCTTT. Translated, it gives CASSLGWSEAFF.

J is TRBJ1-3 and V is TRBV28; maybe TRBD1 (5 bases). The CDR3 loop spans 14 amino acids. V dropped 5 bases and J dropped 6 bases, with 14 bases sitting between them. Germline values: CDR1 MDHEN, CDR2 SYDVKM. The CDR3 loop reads CASSPSGGTNTIYF. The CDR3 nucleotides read TGTGCCAGCAGTCCCTCGGGGGGAACAAACACCATATATTTT.

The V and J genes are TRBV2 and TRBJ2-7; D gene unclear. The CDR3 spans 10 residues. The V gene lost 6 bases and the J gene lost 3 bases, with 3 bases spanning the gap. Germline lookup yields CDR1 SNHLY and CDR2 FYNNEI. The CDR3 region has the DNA TGTGCCAGCAGCATCTACGAGCAGTACTTC. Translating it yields CASSIYEQYF.

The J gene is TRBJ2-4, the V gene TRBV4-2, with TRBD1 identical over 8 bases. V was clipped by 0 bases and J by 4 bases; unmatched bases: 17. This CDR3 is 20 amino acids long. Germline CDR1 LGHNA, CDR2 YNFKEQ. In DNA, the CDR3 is TGTGCCAGCAGCCAAGAAAACCCATTCCAGGGGGCGCAGTTGAAAAACATTCAGTACTTC. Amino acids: CASSQENPFQGAQLKNIQYF.

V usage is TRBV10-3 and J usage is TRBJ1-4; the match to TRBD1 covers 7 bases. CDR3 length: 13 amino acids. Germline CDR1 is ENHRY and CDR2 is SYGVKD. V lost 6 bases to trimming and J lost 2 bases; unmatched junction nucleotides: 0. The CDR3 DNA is TGTGCCATCAGGGGACAGACTAATGAAAAACTGTTTTTT. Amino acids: CAIRGQTNEKLFF.

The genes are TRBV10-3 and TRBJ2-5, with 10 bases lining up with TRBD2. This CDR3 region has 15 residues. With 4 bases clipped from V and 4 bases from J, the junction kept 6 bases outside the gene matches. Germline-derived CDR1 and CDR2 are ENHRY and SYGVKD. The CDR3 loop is CAISVLAGDGETQYF. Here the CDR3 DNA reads TGTGCCATCAGTGTTCTAGCGGGGGACGGAGAGACCCAGTACTTC.

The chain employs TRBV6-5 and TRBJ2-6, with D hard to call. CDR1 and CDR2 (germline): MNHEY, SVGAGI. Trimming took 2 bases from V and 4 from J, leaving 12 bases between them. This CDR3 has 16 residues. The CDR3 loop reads CASSYGSRSGANVLTF. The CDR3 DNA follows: TGTGCCAGCAGTTACGGGTCCCGAAGCGGGGCCAACGTCCTGACTTTC.

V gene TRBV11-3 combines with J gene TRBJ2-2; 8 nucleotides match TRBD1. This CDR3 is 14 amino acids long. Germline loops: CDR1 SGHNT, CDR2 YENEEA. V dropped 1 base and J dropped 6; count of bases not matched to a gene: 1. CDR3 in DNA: TGTGCCAGCAGCTTAGGGACAGGGTCCGGGGAGCTGTTTTTT. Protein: CASSLGTGSGELFF.

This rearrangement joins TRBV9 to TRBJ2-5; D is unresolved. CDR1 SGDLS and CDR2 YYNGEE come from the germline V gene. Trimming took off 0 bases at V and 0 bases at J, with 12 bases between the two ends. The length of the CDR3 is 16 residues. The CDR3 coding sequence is TGTGCCAGCAGCGTAGGAATATACGGAAACCAAGAGACCCAGTACTTC. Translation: CASSVGIYGNQETQYF.

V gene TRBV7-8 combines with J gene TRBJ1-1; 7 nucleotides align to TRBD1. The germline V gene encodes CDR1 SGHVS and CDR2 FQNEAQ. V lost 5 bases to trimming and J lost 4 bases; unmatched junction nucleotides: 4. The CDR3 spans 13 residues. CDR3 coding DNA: TGTGCCAGCAGCCACGACAGGGCCACTGAAGCTTTCTTT. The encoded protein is CASSHDRATEAFF.

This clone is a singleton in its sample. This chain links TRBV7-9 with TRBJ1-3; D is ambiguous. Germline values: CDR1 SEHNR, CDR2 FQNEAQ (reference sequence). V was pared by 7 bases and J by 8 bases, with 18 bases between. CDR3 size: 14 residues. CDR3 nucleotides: TGTGCCAGCAAAGAGGGCAATCACTTGGACACCATATATTTT. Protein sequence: CASKEGNHLDTIYF.

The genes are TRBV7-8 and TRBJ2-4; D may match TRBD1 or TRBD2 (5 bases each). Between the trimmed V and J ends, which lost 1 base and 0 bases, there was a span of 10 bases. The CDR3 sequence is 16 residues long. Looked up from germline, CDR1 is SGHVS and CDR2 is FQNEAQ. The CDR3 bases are TGTGCCAGCAGCTTAGGGGGGTTTCTAGCCAAAAACATTCAGTACTTC. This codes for CASSLGGFLAKNIQYF.

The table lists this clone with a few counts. CDR3 protein: CASSKRQGLDGYTF. In DNA, the CDR3 is TGTGCCAGTAGTAAAAGACAGGGGCTTGACGGCTACACCTTC. The chain recombines TRBV19 with TRBJ1-2; 8 bases are shared with TRBD1. The CDR3 extends over 14 amino acids. The junction had 9 bases not matched to a gene; V was cut back by 4 bases and J by 8 bases. Germline V CDR1 and CDR2: LNHDA, SQIVND (reference sequence).

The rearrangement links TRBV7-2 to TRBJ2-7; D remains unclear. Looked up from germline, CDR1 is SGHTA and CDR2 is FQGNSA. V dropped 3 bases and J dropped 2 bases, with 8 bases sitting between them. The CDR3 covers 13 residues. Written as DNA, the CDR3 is TGTGCCAGCAGCTTCTGGCCTCCCTACGAGCAGTACTTC. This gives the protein CASSFWPPYEQYF.

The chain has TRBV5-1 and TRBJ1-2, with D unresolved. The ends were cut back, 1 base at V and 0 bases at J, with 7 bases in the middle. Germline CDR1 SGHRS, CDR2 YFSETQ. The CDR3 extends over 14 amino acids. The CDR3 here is CASSLSSANYGYTF. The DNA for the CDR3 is TGCGCCAGCAGCTTGTCATCGGCTAACTATGGCTACACCTTC.

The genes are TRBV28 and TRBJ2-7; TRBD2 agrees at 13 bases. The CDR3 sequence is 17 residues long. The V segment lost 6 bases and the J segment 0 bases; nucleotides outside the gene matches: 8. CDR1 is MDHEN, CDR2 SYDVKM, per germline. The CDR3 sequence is CASRGLAGSAPSYEQYF. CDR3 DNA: TGTGCCAGCAGGGGACTAGCGGGATCCGCCCCCTCCTACGAGCAGTACTTC. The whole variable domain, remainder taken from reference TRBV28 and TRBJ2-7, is DVKVTQSSRYLVKRTGEKVFLECVQDMDHENMFWYRQDPGLGLRLIYFSYDVKMKEKGDIPEGYSVSREKKERFSLILESASTNQTSMYLCASRGLAGSAPSYEQYFGPGTRLTVT.

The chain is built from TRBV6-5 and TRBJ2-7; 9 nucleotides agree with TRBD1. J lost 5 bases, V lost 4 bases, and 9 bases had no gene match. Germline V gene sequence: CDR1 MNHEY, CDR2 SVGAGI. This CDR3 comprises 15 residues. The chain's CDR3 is CASSWGDREGDEQYF. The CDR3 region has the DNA TGTGCCAGCAGTTGGGGGGACAGGGAAGGCGACGAGCAGTACTTC.

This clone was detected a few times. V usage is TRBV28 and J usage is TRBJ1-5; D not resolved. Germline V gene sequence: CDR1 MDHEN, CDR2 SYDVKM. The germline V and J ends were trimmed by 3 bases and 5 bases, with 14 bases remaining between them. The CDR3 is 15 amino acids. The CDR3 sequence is CASSFSGRGHQPQHF. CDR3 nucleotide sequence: TGTGCCAGCAGTTTCAGTGGCCGAGGTCATCAGCCCCAGCATTTT.